Below, 30 T cell receptor beta chains from the same sample are listed, as sequenced in a study of cytomegalovirus exposure and HLA in healthy donors. This PCR relied on a set of 60 Vbeta primers and 13 Jbeta primers. Sequencing was performed with immunoSEQ multiplex PCR; in TCRdb, only in-frame clones are kept and a portion is missing. This sample has some 180,000 clones, with 77% found just once. Material: PBMCs. All receptors derive from a woman in her sixties in good health and CMV-seropositive.

The V and J genes are TRBV29-1 and TRBJ2-1; no clear D gene. Germline loops: CDR1 SQVTM, CDR2 ANQGSEA. Trimming took 2 bases from V and 9 from J, leaving 11 bases between them. The CDR3 extends over 12 amino acids. The CDR3 DNA reads as TGCAGCGTTGAAAAAAGACACACTGAGCAGTTCTTC. It translates to CSVEKRHTEQFF.

CDR3 residues: CASSLPTGIKPQHF. In nucleotides, the CDR3 is TGTGCCAGCAGTTTACCGACGGGGATCAAACCCCAGCATTTT. The chain is built from TRBV28 and TRBJ1-5; the D is unclear. V shed 2 bases and J shed 10 bases, with 15 bases lying between them. The CDR3 is 14 amino acids. Germline V lookup: CDR1 MDHEN, CDR2 SYDVKM.

This chain uses TRBV27 with TRBJ2-7; TRBD1 is a possible D gene (6 bases). The germline V and J ends were trimmed by 8 bases and 3 bases, with 17 bases remaining between them. Germline V lookup: CDR1 MNHEY, CDR2 SMNVEV (reference sequence). There are 14 residues in the CDR3. The DNA of the CDR3 is TGTGCCAGCGGACGAGACAGGCTAGGCTACGAGCAGTACTTC. Amino acid sequence: CASGRDRLGYEQYF.

This clone was detected only once. The chain links TRBV28 to TRBJ2-7; D is undetermined. CDR1 is MDHEN and CDR2 is SYDVKM in the germline V gene. This CDR3 spans 12 amino acids. V was cut by 5 bases and J by 8 bases, with 13 bases left in between. This CDR3 is CASSPDWVKQYF. The DNA of the CDR3 is TGTGCCAGCAGTCCAGACTGGGTCAAGCAGTACTTC.

The gene calls are TRBV27 and TRBJ2-7; TRBD1 might be the D (5 bases). V dropped 3 bases and J dropped 2 bases, with 11 bases sitting between them. The V gene's germline CDR1 is MNHEY and CDR2 SMNVEV (reference sequence). The CDR3 contains 14 residues. CDR3 bases: TGTGCCAGCAGTTTGACAGCCCCAACCTACGAGCAGTACTTC. This gives the protein CASSLTAPTYEQYF.

This sequence joins TRBV14 and TRBJ1-2, with a weak D call TRBD1 (6 bases). Trimming cost V 0 bases and J 5 bases, with 13 bases left between them. Germline lookup yields CDR1 SGHDN and CDR2 FVKESK. The CDR3 consists of 15 residues. CDR3 DNA sequence: TGTGCCAGCAGCCAAGATGCGGGGGCTTGGTATGGCTACACCTTC. It translates to CASSQDAGAWYGYTF. Supplemented by reference TRBV14 and TRBJ1-2, the full variable domain reads EAGVTQFPSHSVIEKGQTVTLRCDPISGHDNLYWYRRVMGKEIKFLLHFVKESKQDESGMPNNRFLAERTGGTYSTLKVQPAELEDSGVYFCASSQDAGAWYGYTFGSGTRLTVV.

This rearrangement joins TRBV29-1 to TRBJ2-7; D is perhaps TRBD2 (5 bases). The V gene lost 5 bases and the J gene lost 3 bases, with 11 bases spanning the gap. The CDR3 consists of 12 residues. Germline values: CDR1 SQVTM, CDR2 ANQGSEA. CDR3 protein: CSVPGIGYEQYF. DNA of the CDR3: TGCAGCGTTCCCGGGATAGGCTACGAGCAGTACTTC.

The rearrangement links TRBV7-2 to TRBJ1-1; possible D gene TRBD1, 6 bases. The CDR3 has 15 amino acids. Deletions cut 5 bases from V and 1 base from J, with 14 bases between. The germline CDR1 and CDR2 sequences are SGHTA and FQGNSA. CDR3 protein: CASSHRGQSNTEAFF. The CDR3 DNA sequence: TGTGCCAGCAGCCACCGGGGACAATCGAACACTGAAGCTTTCTTT.

V is TRBV7-9 and J is TRBJ1-2; 9 nucleotides line up with TRBD1. This CDR3 is 13 amino acids long. V trimming: 5 bases; J trimming: 8 bases; junction bases outside the gene matches: 6. Germline values: CDR1 SEHNR, CDR2 FQNEAQ (reference sequence). The CDR3 sequence is CASSPGTGRGYTF. CDR3 in DNA: TGTGCCAGCAGCCCCGGGACAGGGCGCGGCTACACCTTC.

The chain has TRBV27 and TRBJ2-1; unclear D gene. Germline assignment: CDR1 MNHEY and CDR2 SMNVEV (reference sequence). V lost 2 bases and J lost 0, with 8 bases in between. The CDR3 loop spans 15 amino acids. As DNA, the CDR3 is TGTGCCAGCAGTTTAAGTACGAGCTCCTACAATGAGCAGTTCTTC. Translating it yields CASSLSTSSYNEQFF.

As DNA, the CDR3 is TGTGCCTGGAGTGTAGTACAGGGCAACATTCAGTACTTC. It codes for CAWSVVQGNIQYF. The rearrangement links TRBV30 to TRBJ2-4; perhaps TRBD1 as D (6 bases). Trimming removed 0 bases at V and 7 bases at J, with 10 bases between. The CDR3 loop spans 13 amino acids. The germline V gene encodes CDR1 GTSNPN and CDR2 SVGIG (reference sequence).

In its sample, this clone was seen a few times. This chain connects TRBV15 to TRBJ2-1, with a tentative D call TRBD2 (5 bases). Per germline, CDR1 LNHNV and CDR2 YYDKDF (reference sequence). V was cut by 0 bases and J by 6 bases, with 12 bases left in between. The CDR3 covers 15 residues. The CDR3 here is CATSRDFQRSNEQFF. In DNA, the CDR3 is TGTGCCACCAGCAGAGATTTCCAGCGGAGCAATGAGCAGTTCTTC.

This chain uses TRBV30 with TRBJ2-5; 7 nucleotides agree with TRBD1. The length of the CDR3 is 14 residues. Trimming took 3 bases from V and 5 from J; bases not matched to a gene: 9. The germline CDR1 and CDR2 sequences are GTSNPN and SVGIG (reference sequence). Here the CDR3 DNA reads TGTGCCTGGAGCCCCCTGACAGGGACGGAGACCCAGTACTTC. Protein: CAWSPLTGTETQYF.

The rearrangement joins TRBV30 to TRBJ1-1, with TRBD1 identical over 7 bases. The CDR3 consists of 13 residues. V was clipped by 4 bases and J by 3 bases; unmatched bases: 5. From germline, CDR1 is GTSNPN and CDR2 SVGIG (reference sequence). In DNA form, the CDR3 reads TGTGCCTGGAACGACAGGGAGGACACTGAAGCTTTCTTT. Amino acid sequence: CAWNDREDTEAFF. Drawing the rest from reference TRBV30 and TRBJ1-1, the complete variable domain is SQTIHQWPATLVQPVGSPLSLECTVEGTSNPNLYWYRQAAGRGLQLLFYSVGIGQISSEVPQNLSASRPQDRQFILSSKKLLLSDSGFYLCAWNDREDTEAFFGQGTRLTVV.

This clone was observed a single time. The V and J genes are TRBV6-5 and TRBJ2-7; D ambiguous. Germline values: CDR1 MNHEY, CDR2 SVGAGI. Trimming left V 5 bases short and J 3 bases short, with 11 bases between. This CDR3 is 13 amino acids long. The CDR3 DNA sequence: TGTGCCAGCAGTGTCTCCCCCAGCTACGAGCAGTACTTC. It encodes CASSVSPSYEQYF.

The chain couples TRBV2 to TRBJ1-4, with TRBD1 identical over 8 bases. With 1 base clipped from V and 6 bases from J, the junction kept 7 bases outside the gene matches. The CDR3 runs to 16 residues. CDR1 and CDR2 from the germline V gene are SNHLY and FYNNEI. The CDR3 is CASSEGSRGRDEKLFF. DNA for the CDR3: TGTGCCAGCAGTGAAGGAAGCAGGGGGCGAGATGAAAAACTGTTTTTT.

The chain is built from TRBV18 and TRBJ1-3, with 7 positions matching TRBD1. V trimming: 2 bases; J trimming: 0 bases; junction bases outside the gene matches: 10. CDR1 is KGHSH and CDR2 is LQKENI in the germline V gene. This CDR3 has 18 amino acids. The CDR3 protein is CASSPAPQGLSSGNTIYF. In DNA, the CDR3 is TGTGCCAGCTCACCAGCGCCACAGGGGCTCTCCTCTGGAAACACCATATATTTT. Drawing the rest from reference TRBV18 and TRBJ1-3, the complete variable domain is NAGVMQNPRHLVRRRGQEARLRCSPMKGHSHVYWYRQLPEEGLKFMVYLQKENIIDESGMPKERFSAEFPKEGPSILRIQQVVRGDSAAYFCASSPAPQGLSSGNTIYFGEGSWLTVV.

This clone was observed a handful of times. This rearrangement joins TRBV5-4 to TRBJ2-5, with 10 bases that match TRBD1. V shed 3 bases and J 3 bases; nucleotides not matched to a gene: 8. The CDR3 is 16 residues long. The germline gives CDR1 SGHNT, CDR2 YYREEE (reference sequence). The CDR3 spells CASSSRQGARKETQYF. The CDR3 nucleotides read TGTGCCAGCAGCTCCCGACAGGGGGCGAGGAAAGAGACCCAGTACTTC.

This sequence joins TRBV7-9 and TRBJ2-7, with TRBD1 identical over 7 bases. This CDR3 is 14 amino acids long. Germline CDR1 reads SEHNR; CDR2 reads FQNEAQ (reference sequence). V lost 8 bases, J lost 3 bases, and 10 bases stayed unmatched. The CDR3 coding sequence is TGTGCCAGCGGTTGGCACAGGGGTTACTACGAGCAGTACTTC. Its protein is CASGWHRGYYEQYF. Full variable domain (rest looked up from reference TRBV7-9 and TRBJ2-7): DTGVSQNPRHKITKRGQNVTFRCDPISEHNRLYWYRQTLGQGPEFLTYFQNEAQLEKSRLLSDRFSAERPKGSFSTLEIQRTEQGDSAMYLCASGWHRGYYEQYFGPGTRLTVT.

The chain combines TRBV25-1 with TRBJ2-6, with D maybe TRBD1 (6 bases). The CDR3 runs 15 residues. The germline V and J ends were trimmed by 7 bases and 2 bases, with 12 bases remaining between them. Germline V gene data show CDR1 as MGHDK and CDR2 as SYGVNS. The CDR3, as DNA: TGTGCCAGCACATCAGGGGTGACTGGGGCCAACGTCCTGACTTTC. Amino acid sequence: CASTSGVTGANVLTF.

As to this clone: Mismatch with germline at one junction end may stem from a read error. The chain has TRBV4-2 and TRBJ2-6; 8 bases are shared with TRBD1. Per germline, CDR1 LGHNA and CDR2 YNFKEQ. The CDR3 consists of 17 residues. CDR3 region: CASSHGTGATGANGLTF. The DNA of the CDR3 is TGTGCCAGCAGCCACGGAACAGGGGCGACAGGGGCCAACGGCCTGACTTTC.

This clone was seen a handful of times. The chain links TRBV10-3 to TRBJ1-1; D might be TRBD1 (6 bases). The V and J ends lost 8 bases and 4 bases respectively, with 20 bases between them. Germline values: CDR1 ENHRY, CDR2 SYGVKD. The length of the CDR3 is 15 residues. In DNA form, the CDR3 reads TGTGCCATCCGATCGGCAGGGGTCGTCGGCACTGAAGCTTTCTTT. It yields the protein CAIRSAGVVGTEAFF.

This clone has just a few counts. The chain uses TRBV6-1 and TRBJ2-5; possible D gene TRBD2, 6 bases. V gave up 6 bases and J gave up 3 bases, with 11 bases separating them. The V gene's germline CDR1 is MNHNS and CDR2 SASEGT. The CDR3 has 13 residues. The CDR3 bases are TGTGCCAGCAGCCCCGGGGGAAAAGAGACCCAGTACTTC. The encoded protein is CASSPGGKETQYF.

The V and J genes are TRBV18 and TRBJ2-1; 8 bases are shared with TRBD1. The V gene's germline CDR1 is KGHSH and CDR2 LQKENI. The J segment lost 0 bases and the V segment lost 0 bases, leaving 1 base of the junction unmatched. CDR3 length: 16 residues. The DNA for the CDR3 is TGTGCCAGCTCACCACCGGGGACAGGCTCCTACAATGAGCAGTTCTTC. Translated: CASSPPGTGSYNEQFF.

The chain employs TRBV6-4 and TRBJ2-2; D may be TRBD2 (5 bases). Trimming shortened V by 5 bases and J by 0 bases, and 7 bases separated the two germline ends. The CDR3 consists of 14 residues. Germline CDR1 reads MRHNA; CDR2 reads SNTAGT. The CDR3: CASSRDPNTGELFF. CDR3 DNA sequence: TGTGCCAGCAGTCGGGATCCGAACACCGGGGAGCTGTTTTTT.

This chain connects TRBV12-5 to TRBJ1-2; 8 bases align to TRBD1. Germline values: CDR1 LGHNT, CDR2 FRNRAP. CDR3 size: 19 residues. Germline trimming cut 5 bases from V and 5 bases from J; bases unmatched to any gene: 22. The CDR3 reads CASGVSWGQAARSSYGYTF. CDR3 nucleotides: TGTGCTAGTGGTGTAAGTTGGGGACAGGCGGCTAGGTCTTCGTATGGCTACACCTTC.

The chain employs TRBV19 and TRBJ2-1, with 7 bases identical to TRBD2. This CDR3 comprises 16 residues. Germline trimming cut 6 bases from V and 8 bases from J; bases unmatched to any gene: 16. Germline lookup yields CDR1 LNHDA and CDR2 SQIVND (reference sequence). Here the CDR3 reads CASRTAGAPSIDEQFF. CDR3 nucleotide sequence: TGTGCCAGTAGGACCGCGGGAGCCCCTTCGATCGATGAGCAGTTCTTC.

The gene calls are TRBV28 and TRBJ1-2; perhaps TRBD1 as D (6 bases). The CDR3 is 13 amino acids. Trimming removed 6 bases at V and 3 bases at J, with 11 bases between. The germline CDR1 and CDR2 sequences are MDHEN and SYDVKM. CDR3 sequence (DNA): TGTGCCAGCAGCTCAGGGGTTCACTATGGCTACACCTTC. The encoded protein is CASSSGVHYGYTF.

This rearrangement joins TRBV14 to TRBJ2-2; 7 nucleotides match TRBD1. This CDR3 comprises 16 residues. V gave up 3 bases and J gave up 3 bases; unmatched junction bases: 7. The V gene's germline CDR1 is SGHDN and CDR2 FVKESK. For the CDR3, the DNA is TGTGCCAGCAGCCAGGTTGGGACAGAATACACCGGGGAGCTGTTTTTT. Its translation is CASSQVGTEYTGELFF.

The V gene is TRBV4-2, the J gene TRBJ2-7; 8 positions match TRBD2. The trim removed 0 bases at V and 3 bases at J, leaving 4 bases unmatched. The CDR3 length is 15 residues. From germline, CDR1 is LGHNA and CDR2 YNFKEQ. CDR3: CASSQELAAYYEQYF. The CDR3 region has the DNA TGTGCCAGCAGCCAAGAACTAGCGGCCTACTACGAGCAGTACTTC.